This is a list of T cell receptor beta chains from one sample in a study of shared clonotypes between healthy human individuals. TCRdb's copy holds only in-frame clones and misses some; the assay was immunoSEQ multiplex PCR. The table shows over a million clones, with roughly 96% occurring only once. The sequenced material came from naive CD4+ T cells sorted from blood. These receptors came from a man in his thirties or forties in good health. Each CDR3 is given without its conserved first and last residue. Fields, in order: D gene, V gene, CDR3 length, CDR3 protein. A D gene is named only where the DNA matches it firmly.

>-|TRBV2|15
ASSEDSLGLGANVLT
>TRBD2|TRBV6-1|13
ASSPTSGSYNEQF
>TRBD2|TRBV2|13
ASSEASGGTGELF
>-|TRBV11-2|13
ASSLEPAYQETQY
>-|TRBV4-1|11
ASSQGTYNEQF
>TRBD1|TRBV5-1|14
ASSRQGITNTGELF
>TRBD1|TRBV19|11
ASSRGPTQPQH
>-|TRBV7-9|10
ASSLYRETQY
>TRBD2|TRBV9|15
ASSVGPAGSSTDTQY
>TRBD1|TRBV30|11
AWSTGGSYGYT
>-|TRBV5-1|11
ASSFDATDTQY
>TRBD2|TRBV7-2|16
ASSFWLAGAANTGELF
>TRBD2|TRBV9|13
ASSVASGRSDTQY
>-|TRBV19|11
ASSPSALVTQY
>-|TRBV7-3|13
ASSSNREGDYGYT
>-|TRBV7-2|10
ASSRTAYEQY
>-|TRBV19|12
ATSEGFKYNEQF
>-|TRBV19|13
ASSIELPRGNEQF
>TRBD2|TRBV7-2|13
ASSEGSSGSYEQY
>-|TRBV7-3|16
ASSSDSKGRASYNEQF
>-|TRBV10-3|16
AISESLLVRGRQYEQY
>-|TRBV28|11
ASSLPREETQY
>-|TRBV15|15
ATSRDGVHGVGYGYT
>-|TRBV29-1|11
SAKSTWGNEQY
>-|TRBV28|12
ASSFEVGADTQY
>-|TRBV6-1|11
ASSESRGQPQH
>-|TRBV7-8|13
ASSAGPGTNYEQY
>TRBD1|TRBV27|12
ASRRDRVNSEQF
>-|TRBV5-1|11
ASSLFQEYGYT
>-|TRBV21-1|17
ASSKVSLGTGANTGELF
>-|TRBV5-1|12
ASSLGAGGGELF
>-|TRBV27|15
ASGSLGASGYQETQY
>TRBD1|TRBV10-3|12
AIRGTGGNDEQF
>-|TRBV28|13
ASSSTAMPGSEQY
>-|TRBV5-5|12
ASSRDTSTDTQY
>-|TRBV27|14
ASSLLPGRLGEKLF
>-|TRBV5-6|12
ASSSTRGGETQY
>-|TRBV7-2|12
ASSPSGGAEPQH
>-|TRBV2|14
ASSDINRDRTYTQY
>TRBD2|TRBV9|15
ASSLGPGTSGYNEQF
>TRBD1|TRBV9|13
ASSPRGDRGHEQY
>TRBD2|TRBV7-8|13
ASSSEREMRDTQY